The present TCR beta chain was sequenced within a study of cytomegalovirus exposure and HLA in healthy donors. Findings of the study overall: Follow-up analysis found HLA locus-dependent TCR association rates, highest for DRB1 and lowest for HLA-C. A later analysis showed that HLA-associated TCR beta chains had undergone more clonal expansion than equally common others. A missense DCLRE1C variant was associated with V- and J-gene trimming of TCR beta chains in a later analysis, and an independent cohort replicated the association. Some TCR beta chains (more than 150 of them) were listed as cytomegalovirus-associated.

The length of the CDR3 is 14 residues. Trimming removed 9 bases from V and 6 bases from J; junction bases left unmatched: 7. Per the germline V gene, CDR1 is MNHEY and CDR2 is SMNVEV (reference sequence). With regard to this clone: Its antigen is as yet unknown.

Primers for the PCR totalled 60 Vbeta and 13 Jbeta. Using immunoSEQ multiplex PCR, the repertoire was profiled, and TCRdb retains in-frame clones only, with some absent. The repertoire holds some 60,000 clones, with about 85% as singletons. Sequences were obtained from PBMCs. The chain couples TRBV27 to TRBJ1-4, with 10 bases fitting TRBD1. The sequence was obtained from a female donor in good health and CMV-seronegative. CDR3 protein: CASRPGQGYEKLFF. For the CDR3, the DNA is TGTGCCAGTCGGCCGGGACAGGGGTATGAAAAACTGTTTTTT.